A single sample gave rise to the 31 T cell receptor beta chains below, sequenced in a study of spatial heterogeneity in lung cancer. TCRdb called the 5' RACE reads again in MiXCR, with one record for every CDR3 protein. The data hold around 3,600 distinct CDR3 sequences, with approximately 6.6% observed a single time. Regarding the study as a whole: Mutation tallies in tumors tracked expanded intratumoral alpha and beta TCR counts.

The time point: sample taken at primary tumor resection. The antigens of these receptors remain unknown. This material consisted of lung tumor tissue, taken at surgery. The source is a male donor with early-stage non-small cell lung cancer.

This clonotype is judged medium-sized (0.01 to 0.1%). This beta chain is a stray sequence in a library constructed for alpha chains; its clone size is not meaningful. The chain is built from TRBV20-1 and TRBJ2-7, with 13 bases lining up with TRBD2. The germline V gene encodes CDR1 DFQATT and CDR2 SNEGSKA (reference sequence). The CDR3 is made up of 19 amino acids. The V and J ends lost 5 bases and 3 bases, in that order; junction bases with no gene match: 19. The CDR3 nucleotides read TGCAGTGCTCAAAAACCCGAACTAGCGGGGGGGCCAATTGTCTACGAGCAGTACTTC. It translates to CSAQKPELAGGPIVYEQYF.

By sample share, this clonotype is medium-sized (0.01 to 0.1%). This beta chain turned up in a library designed for alpha chains; as an off-target read, its abundance says little. The chain employs TRBV5-1 and TRBJ2-5; no definite D call. Germline CDR1 is SGHRS and CDR2 is YFSETQ. The CDR3 sequence is 14 residues long. V gave up 5 bases and J gave up 2 bases, with 13 bases separating them. CDR3: CASRSTSSQETQYF. CDR3 nucleotide sequence: TGCGCCAGCAGATCGACAAGTTCACAAGAGACCCAGTACTTC.

About this clonotype: Being off target in a library aimed at alpha chains, this beta chain has a size of little meaning. The J gene is TRBJ2-7, the V gene TRBV5-6, with D tentatively TRBD1 or TRBD2 (6 bases each). The CDR3 runs 13 residues. CDR1 SGHDT and CDR2 YYEEEE come from the germline V gene. V was trimmed by 10 bases and J by 6 bases, leaving 20 bases between them. The CDR3: CAGYRWGASEQYF. CDR3 nucleotide sequence: TGTGCCGGCTATCGTTGGGGGGCCTCCGAGCAGTACTTC.

By share of the sample, this clonotype is medium-sized. This beta chain is off target for a library built for alpha chains, so its abundance means little. The chain is built from TRBV30 and TRBJ2-2; 8 nucleotides align to TRBD1. The CDR3 loop spans 16 amino acids. Germline values: CDR1 GTSNPN, CDR2 SVGIG (reference sequence). V lost 1 base to trimming and J lost 3 bases; unmatched junction nucleotides: 7. The CDR3 here is CAWSAPDRAYTGELFF. The CDR3 region has the DNA TGTGCCTGGAGTGCCCCGGACAGGGCTTACACCGGGGAGCTGTTTTTT.

This clonotype is medium-sized (0.01 to 0.1%) within its sample. Because the library targeted alpha chains, this beta chain is an off-target read whose size means little. This chain uses TRBV6-2 or TRBV6-3 with TRBJ2-2; possible D gene TRBD1, 6 bases. Trimming cost V 6 bases and J 6 bases, with 8 bases left between them. This CDR3 region has 12 residues. Germline CDR1 MNHEY, CDR2 SVGEGT. The CDR3 nucleotides read TGTGCCAGCAGACAGGGTTCCGGGGAGCTGTTTTTT. It translates to CASRQGSGELFF.

This clonotype was detected many times. With the library built for alpha chains, this beta chain is off target and its frequency is not meaningful. The chain employs TRBV10-3 and TRBJ1-3; D not certain. The CDR3 contains 17 residues. The V end was cut by 0 bases, the J end by 0 bases, with 12 bases between. Germline V CDR1 and CDR2: ENHRY, SYGVKD. This CDR3 is CAISESPWTRSGNTIYF. In nucleotides, the CDR3 is TGTGCCATCAGTGAGTCGCCATGGACCCGCTCTGGAAACACCATATATTTT.

This clonotype appeared many times. Because the library targeted alpha chains, this beta chain is an off-target read whose size means little. The gene calls are TRBV20-1 and TRBJ1-5; TRBD1 agrees at 7 bases. V lost 4 bases to trimming and J lost 0 bases; unmatched junction nucleotides: 3. The V gene's germline CDR1 is DFQATT and CDR2 SNEGSKA (reference sequence). The CDR3 is made up of 14 amino acids. CDR3 residues: CSAKTGVSNQPQHF. The CDR3 DNA reads TGCAGTGCTAAAACAGGGGTTAGCAATCAGCCCCAGCATTTT.

On this clonotype: This beta chain is an unintended read in a library built for alpha chains; its size means little. The V gene is TRBV12-3 or TRBV12-4, the J gene TRBJ2-1; 7 bases line up with TRBD1. The CDR3 length is 13 residues. The junction had 1 base not matched to a gene; V was cut back by 3 bases and J by 5 bases. The CDR3 region has the DNA TGTGCCAGCAGTTTGGGACAGAACAATGAGCAGTTCTTC. This encodes CASSLGQNNEQFF.

By share, this clonotype counts as medium-sized. Since it is a stray read in a library aimed at alpha chains, this beta chain has a size that is not meaningful. This chain joins TRBV7-9 and TRBJ2-2; 7 bases are a match to TRBD1. V lost 7 bases to trimming and J lost 0 bases; unmatched junction nucleotides: 20. The CDR3 runs 20 residues. Per the germline V gene, CDR1 is SEHNR and CDR2 is FQNEAQ (reference sequence). This CDR3 reads CASNLPSGDSPPPNTGELFF. CDR3 nucleotides: TGTGCCAGCAACCTACCCTCAGGGGACAGCCCTCCCCCGAACACCGGGGAGCTGTTTTTT.

By its share, this clonotype is medium-sized. This beta chain is a stray read from a library made for alpha chains; its abundance is not meaningful. The genes are TRBV2 and TRBJ2-3; 10 nucleotides align to TRBD1. The J segment lost 4 bases and the V segment lost 7 bases, leaving 8 bases of the junction unmatched. Looked up from germline, CDR1 is SNHLY and CDR2 is FYNNEI. This CDR3 is 15 amino acids long. The CDR3 is CASIPGQGSPDTQYF. DNA of the CDR3: TGTGCCAGCATACCGGGACAGGGGAGTCCAGATACGCAGTATTTT. The whole variable domain, filled in from reference TRBV2 and TRBJ2-3, reads EPEVTQTPSHQVTQMGQEVILRCVPISNHLYFYWYRQILGQKVEFLVSFYNNEISEKSEIFDDQFSVERPDGSNFTLKIRSTKLEDSAMYFCASIPGQGSPDTQYFGPGTRLTVL.

This clonotype was counted at least ten times. For a library built for alpha chains, this beta chain is a stray read; little rests on its size. The V and J genes are TRBV29-1 and TRBJ1-1; 8 positions agree with TRBD1. With 3 bases clipped from V and 4 bases from J, the junction kept 7 bases outside the gene matches. Germline V gives CDR1 SQVTM, CDR2 ANQGSEA. CDR3 length: 14 residues. This CDR3 reads CSVDRAGGATEAFF. CDR3 in DNA: TGCAGCGTTGATCGGGCAGGGGGCGCCACTGAAGCTTTCTTT.

Notes on this clonotype: For a library built for alpha chains, this beta chain is a stray read; little rests on its size. V and J are TRBV7-3 and TRBJ2-1; 9 bases line up with TRBD2. The CDR3 is made up of 15 amino acids. Germline V lookup: CDR1 SGHTA, CDR2 FQGTGA. The trim removed 2 bases at V and 5 bases at J, leaving 4 bases unmatched. CDR3 residues: CASSLLAGDNNEQFF. For the CDR3, the DNA is TGTGCCAGCAGCTTATTAGCGGGAGATAACAATGAGCAGTTCTTC. Full variable domain (missing parts from reference TRBV7-3 and TRBJ2-1): GAGVSQTPSNKVTEKGKYVELRCDPISGHTALYWYRQSLGQGPEFLIYFQGTGAADDSGLPNDRFFAVRPEGSVSTLKIQRTERGDSAVYLCASSLLAGDNNEQFFGPGTRLTVL.

By frequency in the sample, this clonotype is medium-sized. For a library built for alpha chains, this beta chain is a stray read; little rests on its size. The chain uses TRBV6-6 and TRBJ1-3; a possible D gene is TRBD1 (6 bases). The CDR3 is 15 amino acids. Trimming took off 7 bases at V and 0 bases at J, with 13 bases between the two ends. Germline-derived CDR1 and CDR2 are MNHNY and SVGAGI (reference sequence). The CDR3 here is CASTEIRGSGNTIYF. Written as DNA, the CDR3 is TGTGCCAGCACCGAGATCAGGGGCTCTGGAAACACCATATATTTT.

This clonotype was seen ten or more times. The library was built for alpha chains, so this beta chain is an off-target read and its size means little. The chain couples TRBV19 to TRBJ2-3; D possibly matches TRBD1 or TRBD2 (5 bases each). Germline CDR1 LNHDA, CDR2 SQIVND (reference sequence). The CDR3 is made up of 15 amino acids. Trimming stripped 8 bases from V and 8 bases from J, with 23 bases between. The CDR3 coding sequence is TGTGCCAGTTCCCGAGGGCATGGGGACGCGGGTACGCAGTATTTT. This sequence encodes CASSRGHGDAGTQYF. Looking up the rest from reference TRBV19 and TRBJ2-3 gives the full variable domain: DGGITQSPKYLFRKEGQNVTLSCEQNLNHDAMYWYRQDPGQGLRLIYYSQIVNDFQKGDIAEGYSVSREKKESFPLTVTSAQKNPTAFYLCASSRGHGDAGTQYFGPGTRLTVL.

The sample holds many counts of this clonotype. This beta chain is a stray read from a library made for alpha chains; its abundance is not meaningful. CDR3 region: CSVEEQMNTEAFF. CDR3 nucleotide sequence: TGCAGCGTTGAAGAACAGATGAACACTGAAGCTTTCTTT. This chain links TRBV29-1 with TRBJ1-1; D uncertain. This CDR3 region has 13 residues. Germline V gene data show CDR1 as SQVTM and CDR2 as ANQGSEA. V was shortened by 0 bases and J by 0 bases, with 5 bases between the two germline ends.

This clonotype was recorded many times. Because the library targeted alpha chains, this beta chain is an off-target read whose size means little. The chain couples TRBV6-6 to TRBJ1-4; a weak D match, TRBD1 (5 bases). This CDR3 has 14 residues. Germline loops: CDR1 MNHNY, CDR2 SVGAGI (reference sequence). V shed 2 bases and J shed 8 bases, with 12 bases lying between them. The CDR3 sequence: CASSYSQGEEKLFF. The CDR3 DNA reads TGTGCCAGCAGTTACAGCCAGGGTGAAGAAAAACTGTTTTTT.

This clonotype is classed as medium-sized. This beta chain was picked up by a library intended for alpha chains and is off target, so its count carries little meaning. J is TRBJ1-2 and V is TRBV20-1; 7 nucleotides align to TRBD1. Per germline, CDR1 DFQATT and CDR2 SNEGSKA (reference sequence). This CDR3 region has 13 residues. CDR3 in amino acids: CTVIWPGGDGYTF. The CDR3 bases are TGCACCGTTATCTGGCCAGGGGGAGATGGCTACACCTTC.

This clonotype was counted many times. This beta chain is a stray read from a library made for alpha chains; its abundance is not meaningful. The chain couples TRBV24-1 to TRBJ2-5; maybe TRBD1 (6 bases). The V and J ends lost 9 bases and 2 bases respectively, with 12 bases between them. There are 13 residues in the CDR3. CDR1 is KGHDR, CDR2 SFDVKD, per germline. CDR3: CATAQRGQETQYF. Written as DNA, the CDR3 is TGTGCCACCGCCCAGAGGGGGCAAGAGACCCAGTACTTC.

Relative to its sample, this clonotype is medium-sized. The library was prepared for alpha chains; this beta chain is a stray read, so its frequency means little. V is TRBV29-1 and J is TRBJ1-2, with a possible D match to TRBD1 (5 bases). This CDR3 is built from 14 residues. Deletions cut 3 bases from V and 4 bases from J, with 15 bases between. CDR1 SQVTM and CDR2 ANQGSEA come from the germline V gene. CDR3 in amino acids: CSVDPGTGSYGYTF. In DNA, the CDR3 is TGCAGCGTTGATCCTGGGACGGGTTCCTATGGCTACACCTTC.

This clonotype was seen ten or more times. Because this beta chain is a stray read in a library intended to capture alpha chains, its abundance should not be given much weight. The gene calls are TRBV7-2 and TRBJ2-3, with D possibly being TRBD2 (5 bases). Per germline, CDR1 SGHTA and CDR2 FQGNSA. This CDR3 spans 15 amino acids. V gave up 2 bases and J gave up 4 bases, with 13 bases separating them. In DNA form, the CDR3 reads TGTGCCAGCAGCTTATTTGGGCAGAGGGCAGATACGCAGTATTTT. Its protein is CASSLFGQRADTQYF.

This clonotype has ten or more counts. A library prepared for alpha chains yielded this beta chain as an off-target read; its size is of little meaning. This chain uses TRBV20-1 with TRBJ2-1; 9 bases line up with TRBD1. The CDR3 is 12 residues long. Germline trimming cut 5 bases from V and 8 bases from J; bases unmatched to any gene: 4. Germline lookup yields CDR1 DFQATT and CDR2 SNEGSKA (reference sequence). This CDR3 reads CSADDRGDEQFF. CDR3 DNA: TGCAGTGCTGACGACAGGGGGGATGAGCAGTTCTTC.

By sample share, this clonotype is medium-sized (0.01 to 0.1%). Since the library was made to target alpha chains, this beta chain is a stray read and its abundance is not meaningful. Here the CDR3 DNA reads TGTGCCAGCTCCAAATCCGGGACTAGGAATAAGGACGAGCAGTACGTC. Encoded protein: CASSKSGTRNKDEQYV. V gene TRBV21-1 combines with J gene TRBJ2-7; the tabulated D call, TRBD2, remains unverified against the DNA. TRBV21-1 is a pseudogene locus. The CDR3 has 16 residues.

By proportion, this clonotype is medium-sized. A library made for alpha chains picked up this beta chain off target, so its size means little. The chain links TRBV7-9 to TRBJ2-7, with 7 bases that match TRBD1. In germline, CDR1 is SEHNR, CDR2 FQNEAQ (reference sequence). Unmatched junction bases numbered 15, after V lost 6 bases and J lost 4 bases. This CDR3 comprises 16 residues. The CDR3 DNA reads TGTGCCAGCAGTCACTTACAGGGGCCCGAAAGGTACGAGCAGTACTTC. Protein product: CASSHLQGPERYEQYF.

Ten or more counts support this clonotype. The library was prepared for alpha chains; this beta chain is a stray read, so its frequency means little. V usage is TRBV2 and J usage is TRBJ2-3; no clear D gene. This CDR3 is 12 amino acids long. Germline CDR1 and CDR2: SNHLY and FYNNEI. Trimming removed 7 bases at V and 4 bases at J, with 9 bases between. The CDR3, as DNA: TGTGCCAGCACCCCGGCTGCAGATACGCAGTATTTT. Amino acid sequence: CASTPAADTQYF.

This clonotype is medium-sized (0.01 to 0.1%) by share. The size of this beta chain means little, since it is a stray read in a library made for alpha chains. V usage is TRBV18 and J usage is TRBJ1-2; D is unresolved. Germline CDR1 and CDR2: KGHSH and LQKENI. This CDR3 comprises 14 residues. Trimming pared 0 bases from V and 4 bases from J, leaving 9 bases between. The CDR3 coding sequence is TGTGCCAGCTCACCACCCACGGAGTCCTATGGCTACACCTTC. This encodes CASSPPTESYGYTF.

This clonotype was recorded many times. Because the library targeted alpha chains, this beta chain is an off-target read whose size means little. The gene calls are TRBV7-2 and TRBJ2-1, with D maybe TRBD2 (6 bases). Germline CDR1 is SGHTA and CDR2 is FQGNSA. The CDR3 runs 15 residues. V was clipped by 4 bases and J by 7 bases, with 17 bases between them. The CDR3 bases are TGTGCCAGCAGCTCGCGGGGATCCGCAGGGAATGAGCAGTTCTTC. It specifies CASSSRGSAGNEQFF.

By sample fraction, this clonotype is medium-sized. This beta chain slipped into a library made for alpha chains as a stray read, so its size is not meaningful. The chain carries TRBV11-2 and TRBJ2-5; D is unresolved. Deletions cut 7 bases from V and 3 bases from J, with 6 bases between. Germline-derived CDR1 and CDR2 are SGHAT and FQNNGV. The CDR3 consists of 11 residues. CDR3 coding DNA: TGTGCCAGCAAAATAGAAGAGACCCAGTACTTC. Protein: CASKIEETQYF.

This clonotype was detected many times. Found in a library prepared for alpha chains, this beta chain is an off-target read, and its abundance has little meaning. V is TRBV5-1 and J is TRBJ2-2; 8 nucleotides align to TRBD1. Per germline, CDR1 SGHRS and CDR2 YFSETQ. The CDR3 is 15 amino acids. The V gene end was trimmed by 2 bases and the J gene end by 6 bases; junction bases not matched to a gene: 6. For the CDR3, the DNA is TGCGCCAGCAGCTTTCCAGGGGGCGGTTCCGGGGAGCTGTTTTTT. The encoded protein is CASSFPGGGSGELFF.

This clonotype was seen ten or more times. A library prepared for alpha chains yielded this beta chain as an off-target read; its size is of little meaning. The chain joins TRBV12-3 or TRBV12-4 to TRBJ2-1, with 9 bases matching TRBD1. V dropped 6 bases and J dropped 8; count of bases not matched to a gene: 14. The CDR3 totals 16 residues. As DNA, the CDR3 is TGTGCCAGCAGCCTGGGAATGGGGACAGGGCATGATGAGCAGTTCTTC. This encodes CASSLGMGTGHDEQFF.

This clonotype is judged medium-sized (0.01 to 0.1%). For a library built for alpha chains, this beta chain is a stray read; little rests on its size. V usage is TRBV20-1 and J usage is TRBJ2-1, with D perhaps matching TRBD2 (6 bases). CDR3 length equals 12 residues. V lost 5 bases, J lost 5 bases, and 10 bases lay in between. Germline V gene lookup returns CDR1 DFQATT and CDR2 SNEGSKA (reference sequence). The CDR3 nucleotides are TGCAGTGCTTCCCGGGAGAACAATGAGCAGTTCTTC. Its translation: CSASRENNEQFF.

In this sample, this clonotype is medium-sized. Found in a library prepared for alpha chains, this beta chain is an off-target read, and its abundance has little meaning. The J gene is TRBJ1-2, the V gene TRBV13; D is perhaps TRBD1 (5 bases). The germline gives CDR1 PRHDT, CDR2 FYEKMQ (reference sequence). The CDR3 sequence is 15 residues long. The ends were cut back, 7 bases at V and 1 base at J, with 16 bases in the middle. This chain's CDR3 is CASTNSRGDNYGYTF. CDR3 in DNA: TGTGCCAGCACCAATTCAAGGGGCGATAACTATGGCTACACCTTC.